The entry below gives a single TCR beta chain sequence along with its context. The sample originates from a study of blood T cell repertoires in COVID-19. Study-level background: COVID-19 samples from acute and convalescent phases originated in the United States, Italy and Spain.

Sequencing used immunoSEQ multiplex PCR; TCRdb keeps in-frame clones, though not all of them. The sample lists approximately 110,000 clones; around four fifths were seen once. The V end was cut by 2 bases, the J end by 6 bases, with 12 bases between. This CDR3 region has 14 residues. Germline V lookup: CDR1 SGHRS, CDR2 YFSETQ. This clonotype was obtained from a man aged 65 to 79 with acute or convalescent COVID-19. The chain is built from TRBV5-1 and TRBJ1-5; no clear D gene. Material: peripheral blood. The CDR3 spells CASSLTGIGQPQHF. In DNA form, the CDR3 reads TGCGCCAGCAGCTTAACGGGGATCGGTCAGCCCCAGCATTTT.